These 25 T cell receptor beta chains were all obtained from the same sample, sequenced in a study of T cells after yellow fever vaccination. From the 5' RACE reads, TCRdb called clonotypes with MiXCR, one entry per CDR3 protein. In the table there are 250,000 to 400,000 distinct CDR3 sequences, approximately 4% of which are singletons. The sequencing here drew on PBMCs, taken 15 days after the yellow fever booster vaccination. These receptors all come from a young man who received the YFV17D yellow fever vaccine.

The rearrangement links TRBV7-6 to TRBJ2-2; tentatively, D is TRBD2 (6 bases). The V end lost 4 bases, the J end lost 6 bases, and 12 bases lay between the germline ends. Germline lookup yields CDR1 SGHVS and CDR2 FNYEAQ. This CDR3 contains 14 residues. Here the CDR3 DNA reads TGTGCCAGCAGCTCAAATGGAGGGGCCGGGGAGCTGTTTTTT. This encodes CASSSNGGAGELFF. Using reference TRBV7-6 and TRBJ2-2 for the parts outside the CDR3, the full variable domain is GAGVSQSPRYKVTKRGQDVALRCDPISGHVSLYWYRQALGQGPEFLTYFNYEAQQDKSGLPNDRFSAERPEGSISTLTIQRTEQRDSAMYRCASSSNGGAGELFFGEGSRLTVL.

In this sample, this clonotype turned up a few times. This chain joins TRBV19 and TRBJ1-1; D is uncertain. This CDR3 contains 14 residues. From germline, CDR1 is LNHDA and CDR2 SQIVND (reference sequence). Trimming took off 2 bases at V and 1 base at J, with 8 bases between the two ends. The CDR3 region is CASSIFGQNTEAFF. CDR3 bases: TGTGCCAGTAGTATATTCGGCCAGAACACTGAAGCTTTCTTT.

This chain links TRBV2 with TRBJ2-7; 11 bases are a match to TRBD2. With V trimmed by 6 bases and J by 7 bases, 8 bases remained unmatched. Looked up from germline, CDR1 is SNHLY and CDR2 is FYNNEI. The CDR3 has 14 residues. The CDR3 loop is CASSLHLAGGEQYV. CDR3 sequence (DNA): TGTGCCAGCAGCCTTCATCTAGCGGGGGGAGAGCAGTACGTC.

J is TRBJ2-7 and V is TRBV7-9; D is tentatively TRBD1 or TRBD2 (5 bases each). V was pared by 1 base and J by 2 bases, with 9 bases between. The CDR3 totals 14 residues. Germline CDR1 SEHNR, CDR2 FQNEAQ (reference sequence). Here the CDR3 DNA reads TGTGCCAGCAGCTTAGGAGGGGTGACCTACGAGCAGTACTTC. This sequence encodes CASSLGGVTYEQYF.

This clonotype was counted ten times or more. The rearrangement uses TRBV7-8 and TRBJ2-1; 8 bases fit TRBD2. The CDR3 runs 14 residues. CDR1 is SGHVS and CDR2 is FQNEAQ in the germline V gene. The V gene end was trimmed by 5 bases and the J gene end by 10 bases; junction bases not matched to a gene: 10. The DNA of the CDR3 is TGTGCCAGCAGCCCACGGACTAGCTCCAAGGAGCAGTTCTTC. Its translation is CASSPRTSSKEQFF.

The chain links TRBV14 to TRBJ2-5; 13 nucleotides line up with TRBD2. Trimming took 6 bases from V and 7 from J; bases not matched to a gene: 8. The CDR3 totals 15 residues. The germline V gene encodes CDR1 SGHDN and CDR2 FVKESK. The CDR3 sequence is CASRPDGLAGVTQYF. In DNA, the CDR3 is TGTGCCAGCAGACCCGATGGACTAGCGGGGGTGACCCAGTACTTC.

This clonotype has ten or more counts. The chain links TRBV27 to TRBJ2-7; D may match TRBD1 or TRBD2 (5 bases each). CDR3 length: 15 amino acids. The germline V gene has CDR1 MNHEY and CDR2 SMNVEV (reference sequence). V lost 8 bases and J lost 7, with 24 bases in between. The CDR3, as DNA: TGTGCCAGCCATCAATTTGGGACCTCGTTGGAGGAGCAGTACTTC. This encodes CASHQFGTSLEEQYF.

CDR3 in amino acids: CASSAGQASYNEQFF. The CDR3 DNA reads as TGTGCCAGCAGCGCGGGACAAGCCTCCTACAATGAGCAGTTCTTC. The chain links TRBV9 to TRBJ2-1; tentatively, D is TRBD1 (6 bases). The CDR3 has 15 amino acids. Trimming took 3 bases from V and 0 from J, leaving 10 bases between them. Germline V gene lookup returns CDR1 SGDLS and CDR2 YYNGEE.

This rearrangement joins TRBV28 to TRBJ1-1; TRBD1 agrees at 7 bases. Germline CDR1 reads MDHEN; CDR2 reads SYDVKM. J was trimmed by 1 base and V by 5 bases; bases with no gene match: 10. The CDR3 loop spans 16 amino acids. For the CDR3, the DNA is TGTGCCAGCAGTGCTTCTCGACAGGGCCAGAACACTGAAGCTTTCTTT. Its protein product is CASSASRQGQNTEAFF. The full variable domain, completed using reference TRBV28 and TRBJ1-1, is DVKVTQSSRYLVKRTGEKVFLECVQDMDHENMFWYRQDPGLGLRLIYFSYDVKMKEKGDIPEGYSVSREKKERFSLILESASTNQTSMYLCASSASRQGQNTEAFFGQGTRLTVV.

This clonotype occurred many times. V gene TRBV4-3 combines with J gene TRBJ1-6, with 8 bases matching TRBD1. Losses at the gene ends were 0 bases for V and 4 bases for J; bases not matched to a gene: 8. CDR1 and CDR2 from the germline V gene are LGHNA and YSLEER. The CDR3 is 18 amino acids. The CDR3 region has the DNA TGCGCCAGCAGCCAAGATGGCCGGACAGGGTTTTATAATTCACCCCTCCACTTT. Encoded protein: CASSQDGRTGFYNSPLHF.

This clonotype showed up many times. This rearrangement joins TRBV18 to TRBJ2-1; TRBD2 matches 7 bases. CDR3 length: 14 residues. Trimming at V came to 3 bases and at J to 4 bases, leaving 3 bases not matched to a gene. Per the germline V gene, CDR1 is KGHSH and CDR2 is LQKENI. CDR3 nucleotides: TGTGCCAGCTCACCTCCAGCGGGGTACAATGAGCAGTTCTTC. Protein product: CASSPPAGYNEQFF.

The chain employs TRBV7-2 and TRBJ1-2; no clear D gene. With 1 base removed from V and 5 bases from J, the gap between germline ends came to 8 bases. The CDR3 runs 13 residues. CDR1 is SGHTA and CDR2 is FQGNSA in the germline V gene. Here the CDR3 reads CASSLVGVYGYTF. The CDR3, as DNA: TGTGCCAGCAGCTTAGTTGGGGTATATGGCTACACCTTC.

This clonotype appeared a few times. CDR3 protein: CASSPRTSGGVGETQYF. CDR3 DNA sequence: TGTGCCAGCAGCCCCCGGACTAGCGGGGGGGTTGGAGAGACCCAGTACTTC. The V gene is TRBV4-2, the J gene TRBJ2-5, with 15 bases that match TRBD2. Trimming at V came to 4 bases and at J to 4 bases, leaving 7 bases not matched to a gene. CDR1 and CDR2 (germline): LGHNA, YNFKEQ. This CDR3 has 17 amino acids.

This clonotype was counted ten times or more. J is TRBJ1-1 and V is TRBV4-3; TRBD1 matches 7 bases. CDR1 is LGHNA, CDR2 YSLEER, per germline. After removal of 0 bases from V and 10 bases from J, the junction contained 8 bases not matched to a gene. This CDR3 comprises 14 residues. CDR3 sequence (DNA): TGCGCCAGCAGCCAAGAATTACGTGACAGGGCAGCTTTCTTT. This sequence encodes CASSQELRDRAAFF.

V gene TRBV3-1 combines with J gene TRBJ1-2; D may be TRBD1 (6 bases). V gave up 6 bases and J gave up 6 bases, with 17 bases separating them. Germline loops: CDR1 LGHDT, CDR2 YNNKEL (reference sequence). The CDR3 spans 14 residues. CDR3 sequence (DNA): TGTGCCAGCAGACCGGGATTAGACAGGAATGGCTACACCTTC. Translated: CASRPGLDRNGYTF.

The V call is TRBV18, the J call TRBJ2-1; 9 bases align to TRBD2. This CDR3 has 17 amino acids. Germline V gives CDR1 KGHSH, CDR2 LQKENI. J gave up 5 bases and V 0 bases, and 8 bases lay outside the gene matches. The CDR3 DNA sequence: TGTGCCAGCTCACCACCGTCGACTAGCGGTATTCACAATGAGCAGTTCTTC. Translated, it gives CASSPPSTSGIHNEQFF.

The table lists this clonotype with many counts. The CDR3 region has the DNA TGTGCCAGTCTCGGGACTAGCGGGGGTACGCAGTATTTT. Translated: CASLGTSGGTQYF. This sequence joins TRBV7-2 and TRBJ2-3; 14 nucleotides agree with TRBD2. Germline V gene sequence: CDR1 SGHTA, CDR2 FQGNSA. The CDR3 consists of 13 residues. Trimming removed 9 bases from V and 8 bases from J; junction bases left unmatched: 4.

This clonotype was seen at least ten times. V gene TRBV4-1 combines with J gene TRBJ2-1; D might be TRBD1 (6 bases). Between the trimmed V and J ends, which lost 1 base and 7 bases, there was a span of 14 bases. CDR3 length: 15 amino acids. Germline lookup yields CDR1 MGHRA and CDR2 YSYEKL. CDR3 nucleotide sequence: TGCGCCAGCAGCCAAGGGGCCACAGGGCCTAATGAGCAGTTCTTC. Its protein product is CASSQGATGPNEQFF.

The chain links TRBV7-2 to TRBJ1-5; D is ambiguous. The CDR3 has 12 amino acids. Germline CDR1 is SGHTA and CDR2 is FQGNSA. V was clipped by 4 bases and J by 7 bases, with 8 bases between them. The CDR3 loop reads CASSSGWQPQHF. CDR3 in DNA: TGTGCCAGCAGCTCAGGTTGGCAGCCCCAGCATTTT.

This clonotype came up many times. V and J are TRBV6-5 and TRBJ2-1; the match to TRBD1 covers 7 bases. CDR1 is MNHEY and CDR2 is SVGAGI in the germline V gene. Trimming removed 2 bases from V and 3 bases from J; junction bases left unmatched: 4. The CDR3 sequence is 15 residues long. CDR3 sequence reads: CASSYETGFYNEQFF. The CDR3 nucleotides are TGTGCCAGCAGTTACGAGACAGGGTTCTACAATGAGCAGTTCTTC.

V is TRBV3-1 and J is TRBJ1-2, with TRBD1 identical over 7 bases. The CDR3 is 14 residues long. Trimming at V came to 3 bases and at J to 3 bases, leaving 4 bases not matched to a gene. Germline CDR1 reads LGHDT; CDR2 reads YNNKEL (reference sequence). The CDR3 bases are TGTGCCAGCAGCCACCTCACAGGGGACTATGGCTACACCTTC. It yields the protein CASSHLTGDYGYTF. Combining the CDR3 with reference TRBV3-1 and TRBJ1-2 gives the whole variable domain DTAVSQTPKYLVTQMGNDKSIKCEQNLGHDTMYWYKQDSKKFLKIMFSYNNKELIINETVPNRFSPKSPDKAHLNLHINSLELGDSAVYFCASSHLTGDYGYTFGSGTRLTVV.

The chain employs TRBV7-8 and TRBJ1-6; the D is unclear. Trimming removed 3 bases from V and 9 bases from J, with 15 bases in between. Germline V gene data show CDR1 as SGHVS and CDR2 as FQNEAQ. This CDR3 is 15 amino acids long. The chain's CDR3 is CASSFTRAGSSPLHF. CDR3 sequence (DNA): TGTGCCAGCAGCTTCACCCGGGCCGGGAGTTCACCCCTCCACTTT.

This chain links TRBV6-6 with TRBJ1-2; weak D call: TRBD1 (6 bases). Trimming stripped 2 bases from V and 7 bases from J, with 17 bases between. Germline V gives CDR1 MNHNY, CDR2 SVGAGI (reference sequence). CDR3 length equals 15 residues. CDR3 sequence (DNA): TGTGCCAGCAGTTACGAACAGGGAGGGTTTTCTGGCTACACCTTC. Its protein product is CASSYEQGGFSGYTF.

This clonotype was counted at least ten times. The chain recombines TRBV4-1 with TRBJ2-1; 7 bases line up with TRBD2. Germline V CDR1 and CDR2: MGHRA, YSYEKL. Losses at the gene ends were 3 bases for V and 14 bases for J; bases not matched to a gene: 4. The CDR3 is made up of 11 amino acids. The CDR3 is CASSHGGVEFF. The CDR3 nucleotides are TGCGCCAGCAGCCATGGGGGGGTCGAGTTCTTC.

This clonotype came up a few times. The chain carries TRBV27 and TRBJ2-7, with 8 bases that match TRBD2. Trimming at V came to 3 bases and at J to 3 bases, leaving 7 bases not matched to a gene. Germline values: CDR1 MNHEY, CDR2 SMNVEV (reference sequence). The CDR3 has 15 amino acids. CDR3: CASSLSPGGVYEQYF. The CDR3 DNA reads as TGTGCCAGCAGTTTGTCCCCGGGGGGGGTCTACGAGCAGTACTTC.